The clone carrying this TCR beta chain was picked up a small number of times. No antigen is known for it. The CDR3 has 16 residues. Germline-derived CDR1 and CDR2 are MNHNY and SVGAGI (reference sequence). V lost 10 bases to trimming and J lost 4 bases; unmatched junction nucleotides: 12. Primers for the PCR totalled 60 Vbeta and 13 Jbeta. The assay was immunoSEQ multiplex PCR, and TCRdb's table has in-frame clones only and misses some. The table has approximately 75,000 clones, roughly 74% seen once. These data are taken from a study of cytomegalovirus exposure and HLA in healthy donors. Notes on the study in general: It was confirmed in vitro that a few of the CMV-associated chains were specific for CMV antigens.

V and J are TRBV6-6 and TRBJ2-2; 10 bases are a match to TRBD1. What was sequenced was PBMCs. This sequence originates from a woman aged 60 to 75 in good health and CMV-seropositive. CDR3 loop: CATLVGGQGFTGELFF. CDR3 sequence (DNA): TGTGCCACCCTAGTGGGGGGACAGGGGTTCACCGGGGAGCTGTTTTTT.